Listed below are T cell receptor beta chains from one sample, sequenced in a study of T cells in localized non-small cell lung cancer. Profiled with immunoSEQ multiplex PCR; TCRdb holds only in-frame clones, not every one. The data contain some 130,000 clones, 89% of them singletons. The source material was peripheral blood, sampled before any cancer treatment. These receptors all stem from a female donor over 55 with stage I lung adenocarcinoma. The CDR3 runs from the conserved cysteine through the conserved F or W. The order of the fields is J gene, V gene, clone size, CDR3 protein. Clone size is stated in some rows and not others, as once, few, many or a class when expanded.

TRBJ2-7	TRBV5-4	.	CASSLRTRVNYEQYF
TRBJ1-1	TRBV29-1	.	CSMSGTGGTEAFF
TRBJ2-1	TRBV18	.	CASSREVARNNEQFF
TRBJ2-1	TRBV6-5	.	CASSSSGGRAYEQFF
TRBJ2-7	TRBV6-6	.	CASSPGRGASSYEQYF
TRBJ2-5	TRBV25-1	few	CASSDFQGKETQYF
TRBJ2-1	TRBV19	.	CASRSRGLAEPSSYNEQFF
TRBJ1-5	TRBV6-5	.	CASSRRQGGFSQHF
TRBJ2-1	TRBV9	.	CASSVVEGTSGPNEQFF
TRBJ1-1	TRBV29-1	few	CSAGQRNTEAFF
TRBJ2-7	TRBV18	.	CASSQGQGGSYEQYF
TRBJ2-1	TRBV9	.	CASSRGTGPWDNEQFF